Following are 13 T cell receptor beta chains from one sample sequenced in a study of beta chain features in type 1 diabetes. Study results and limitations: Patients with Type 1 diabetes showed moderately but significantly shorter TCRB CDR3s in all four CD4+ subsets.

Investigators reverse transcribed all isolated RNA, so they sequenced expressed TCRB transcripts. Produced via immunoSEQ multiplex PCR; TCRdb's table is partial and in-frame only. Among 310,000 or so clones listed, roughly 15% were seen once. Which antigens these TCRs recognize remains unknown. Source material: naive CD4+ T cells from blood. Every receptor here comes from a man between 18 and 29 years old with type 1 diabetes.

This chain connects TRBV7-2 to TRBJ2-3; a weak D match, TRBD1 (5 bases). Germline CDR1 SGHTA, CDR2 FQGNSA. The CDR3 is 15 residues long. Trimming shortened V by 5 bases and J by 1 base, and 13 bases separated the two germline ends. The CDR3 loop reads CASSLRVGGTDTQYF. The CDR3, as DNA: TGTGCCAGCAGCCTCAGGGTCGGTGGCACAGATACGCAGTATTTT.

The chain employs TRBV2 and TRBJ2-3; 8 bases agree with TRBD2. This CDR3 contains 13 residues. Germline CDR1 is SNHLY and CDR2 is FYNNEI. V gave up 7 bases and J gave up 5 bases; unmatched junction bases: 5. CDR3 sequence: CASTPSGRDTQYF. CDR3 bases: TGTGCCAGCACTCCAAGCGGGAGAGATACGCAGTATTTT.

The V call is TRBV13, the J call TRBJ2-7; D perhaps matches TRBD2 (6 bases). This CDR3 contains 14 residues. V was cut by 6 bases and J by 3 bases, with 15 bases left in between. CDR1 is PRHDT and CDR2 is FYEKMQ in the germline V gene (reference sequence). The CDR3 here is CASRRAGRYYEQYF. The DNA for the CDR3 is TGTGCCAGCAGAAGGGCCGGGAGATACTACGAGCAGTACTTC.

This clone occurred a few times. The gene calls are TRBV29-1 and TRBJ1-3; 10 bases are shared with TRBD1. This CDR3 is built from 14 residues. CDR1 and CDR2 from the germline V gene are SQVTM and ANQGSEA. The V segment lost 6 bases and the J segment 3 bases; nucleotides outside the gene matches: 5. Here the CDR3 reads CSVVDRGHGNTIYF. The CDR3 coding sequence is TGCAGCGTCGTAGACAGGGGGCATGGAAACACCATATATTTT.

This CDR3 reads CAWSRTSGGWDTQYF. DNA for the CDR3: TGTGCCTGGAGCCGGACTAGCGGGGGGTGGGATACGCAGTATTTT. The rearrangement uses TRBV30 and TRBJ2-3, with TRBD2 matching 14 bases. V was pared by 3 bases and J by 6 bases, with 5 bases of the junction left unmatched. CDR1 GTSNPN and CDR2 SVGIG come from the germline V gene (reference sequence). CDR3 length: 15 residues.

This clone showed up just a few times. This chain links TRBV29-1 with TRBJ2-3; TRBD1 agrees at 10 bases. Germline V gives CDR1 SQVTM, CDR2 ANQGSEA. The CDR3 loop spans 13 amino acids. Germline trimming cut 8 bases from V and 6 bases from J; bases unmatched to any gene: 8. DNA for the CDR3: TGCAGCCTCGACAGGGGGCTTCCCGATACGCAGTATTTT. Protein: CSLDRGLPDTQYF.

This clone was observed a few times. The CDR3 spells CAWSRGQGVQPQHF. CDR3 sequence (DNA): TGTGCCTGGAGCAGGGGACAGGGGGTTCAGCCCCAGCATTTT. This rearrangement joins TRBV30 to TRBJ1-5, with 11 bases matching TRBD1. The germline gives CDR1 GTSNPN, CDR2 SVGIG (reference sequence). This CDR3 spans 14 amino acids. V lost 3 bases to trimming and J lost 6 bases; unmatched junction nucleotides: 4.

V usage is TRBV5-4 and J usage is TRBJ2-4; D not certain. Germline CDR1 SGHNT, CDR2 YYREEE (reference sequence). Deletions cut 1 base from V and 8 bases from J, with 10 bases between. This CDR3 comprises 13 residues. CDR3 loop: CASSLLYSDIQYF. The CDR3 region has the DNA TGTGCCAGCAGCTTGTTATACAGTGACATTCAGTACTTC.

This chain joins TRBV6-7 and TRBJ2-2, with 11 bases fitting TRBD2. TRBV6-7 carries the ORF label, with uncertain function. V was clipped by 2 bases and J by 6 bases; unmatched bases: 14. This CDR3 region has 19 residues. The CDR3 region has the DNA TGTGCCAGCAGTTACGTACTAGCGGGAGTCGGGAAAGGGGCCGGGGAGCTGTTTTTT. As protein: CASSYVLAGVGKGAGELFF.

This clone has a handful of counts. This chain joins TRBV29-1 and TRBJ2-3; 8 nucleotides align to TRBD1. The V gene end was trimmed by 4 bases and the J gene end by 6 bases; junction bases not matched to a gene: 15. CDR1 is SQVTM, CDR2 ANQGSEA, per germline. This CDR3 comprises 16 residues. CDR3 amino acids: CSVGGQGQAFRDTQYF. The CDR3 DNA is TGCAGCGTTGGGGGTCAGGGACAGGCCTTTAGGGATACGCAGTATTTT.

The chain links TRBV19 to TRBJ2-7; D perhaps matches TRBD1 (6 bases). The V gene lost 3 bases and the J gene lost 2 bases, with 11 bases spanning the gap. Germline CDR1 and CDR2: LNHDA and SQIVND (reference sequence). The CDR3 is 14 amino acids. CDR3 amino acids: CASSIATGTYEQYF. The DNA for the CDR3 is TGTGCCAGTAGTATCGCTACAGGGACCTACGAGCAGTACTTC.

V usage is TRBV7-9 and J usage is TRBJ1-4; 7 positions match TRBD1. CDR1 and CDR2 (germline): SEHNR, FQNEAQ (reference sequence). After removal of 0 bases from V and 7 bases from J, the junction contained 8 bases not matched to a gene. The CDR3 runs 16 residues. CDR3 sequence: CASSLATDRKAEKLFF. For the CDR3, the DNA is TGTGCCAGCAGCTTAGCGACGGACAGGAAAGCTGAAAAACTGTTTTTT.

The chain has TRBV2 and TRBJ2-3; TRBD2 is a possible D gene (6 bases). The CDR3 covers 15 residues. The V and J ends lost 4 bases and 2 bases respectively, with 13 bases between them. Per germline, CDR1 SNHLY and CDR2 FYNNEI. DNA of the CDR3: TGTGCCAGCAGTGGGGGAGCGGGCCTCACAGATACGCAGTATTTT. Amino acid sequence: CASSGGAGLTDTQYF. The complete variable domain, with remaining parts taken from reference TRBV2 and TRBJ2-3, reads EPEVTQTPSHQVTQMGQEVILRCVPISNHLYFYWYRQILGQKVEFLVSFYNNEISEKSEIFDDQFSVERPDGSNFTLKIRSTKLEDSAMYFCASSGGAGLTDTQYFGPGTRLTVL.